This T cell receptor beta chain was recovered during a study of CD8+ T cells in alopecia areata (dated by TCRdb to 2017 to 2018). About the study as a whole: Treated patients were enrolled in an open-label pilot trial of oral tofacitinib, 5 to 10 mg twice daily, for moderate-to-severe alopecia areata. Tofacitinib was administered for 6 to 18 months, and 6 months of follow-up off drug were then conducted to assess delayed response and recurrence. To study T cell clonal expansion in alopecia areata, the researchers applied high-throughput TCRbeta sequencing to both the C3H/HeJ mouse model and human patients. In humans, TCRbeta sequencing was performed on scalp tissue and on sorted CD4+ and CD8+ peripheral blood T cells from healthy controls and from patients with patchy or totalis/universalis alopecia areata. Biopsies were taken from tofacitinib-treated patients at baseline and at 4 and 24 weeks of treatment, and a later scalp biopsy was taken in several of the tofacitinib-treated patients. Scalp clonality was compared among normal scalp (n=4), patchy alopecia areata scalp (n=8), and alopecia totalis/universalis scalp (n=8). RNA was obtained with the PAXgene miRNA kit for fixed scalp, the miRNeasy kit for PBMCs, and the RNeasy kit for mouse skin. Amplification of TCRbeta CDR3 regions was done by immunoSEQ multiplex PCR using 35 Vbeta forward primers and 13 Jbeta reverse primers. Summary of the overall study and its limitations: Resident alphabeta T cells in normal human skin are also sequenced, complicating scalp TCR repertoire analysis, unlike mouse skin dominated by gammadelta T cells. TCR sequences shared between patients were less clear than in mice, possibly partly because of HLA diversity in the patient population. Higher clonality and more expanded CD8+ clones were observed in lesional scalp than in normal scalp, particularly in alopecia totalis/universalis, a finding suggestive of antigenic drive.

As encoded in the germline V gene, CDR1 is MNHNS while CDR2 is SASEGT. The junction carries 5 bases between V and J, which are trimmed by 4 bases and 5 bases respectively. The CDR3 numbers 11 residues from cysteine through phenylalanine. The read is trimmed to its CDR3 DNA, 33 bases read in frame from base 1. A note on this clone: This receptor's antigen is unknown. One base away there is no much larger clone; base qualities are not given.

The library was prepared using the immunoSEQ multiplex PCR assay. For TCR sequencing, RNA was extracted from every sample and reverse transcribed into cDNA to serve as template. First-strand cDNA was synthesized with SuperScript III using a 2:1 mix of oligo-dT and random hexamers. A synthetic immune receptor repertoire was used to gauge amplification bias, and whatever bias remained was removed computationally. Processing in the source paper ran as follows. After raw reads were preprocessed to remove errors, the CDR3 was defined following IMGT conventions as running from the conserved cysteine to phenylalanine. Clonality was computed by normalizing Shannon entropy by log2 of the number of productive unique TCRs and subtracting the result from 1. Scalp TCRbeta sequences were cross-referenced with sorted blood CD4 and CD8 repertoires so that the CD4 or CD8 identity of scalp clones could be inferred. This immuneACCESS table, as held by TCRdb, lists in-frame sequences with V and J called but not all clones. Of the missing ones, under half trace to an unresolved V gene in checked studies; the others have no known cause. V, J and clone size derive from that table, while D and trimming were established from the DNA sequence. The sample has hundreds of thousands of clones on record, approximately 61% of them singletons. 1.2% of the sample comes from the top ten.

The sample's time point label, decoded: baseline before oral tofacitinib. Lesional scalp punch biopsies and peripheral blood were obtained from alopecia areata patients. PBMCs were isolated by density centrifugation and stained for CD3, CD4 and CD8, after which CD4+ and CD8+ T cells were sorted on a FACSAria. Here the chain combines TRBV6-1 and TRBJ1-2, with no confident D gene call. The TCR sequence derives from a human donor with alopecia areata. Sample: CD4+ T cells sorted from blood, taken at week 0. The DNA is TGTGCCAGCAGTGTCGGATATGGCTACACCTTC. Its protein is CASSVGYGYTF.